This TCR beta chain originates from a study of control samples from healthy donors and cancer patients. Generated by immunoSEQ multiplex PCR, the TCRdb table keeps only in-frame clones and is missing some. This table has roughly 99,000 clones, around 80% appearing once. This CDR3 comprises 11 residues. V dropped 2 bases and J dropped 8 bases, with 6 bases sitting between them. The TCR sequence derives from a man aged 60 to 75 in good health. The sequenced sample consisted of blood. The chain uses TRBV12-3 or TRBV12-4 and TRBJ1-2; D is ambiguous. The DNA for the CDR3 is TGTGCCAGCAGTTTAATGGGGGGCTACACCTTC. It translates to CASSLMGGYTF.